A single sample is the source of the 6 T cell receptor beta chains below, sequenced in a study of blood T cells in healthy people across ages. A sample-barcoded 5' primer and a J-beta primer mix were used in a second PCR of about 7 to 12 cycles. Each CDR3 protein is one row after TCRdb ran MiXCR on the 5' RACE reads. The sample lists fewer than 750,000 distinct CDR3 sequences, around half occurring once. The material sequenced was blood. The receptors here all came from an older man in good health.

This clonotype was seen more than once but under ten times. The chain carries TRBV24-1 and TRBJ2-7; a possible D gene is TRBD1 (6 bases). Per germline, CDR1 KGHDR and CDR2 SFDVKD. V shed 5 bases and J shed 7 bases, with 14 bases lying between them. This CDR3 has 13 amino acids. In nucleotides, the CDR3 is TGTGCCACCAGTGGAGGGCAGGGGAAAGAGCAGTACTTC. The encoded protein is CATSGGQGKEQYF.

V and J are TRBV7-9 and TRBJ1-1; the D is unclear. This CDR3 comprises 13 residues. Germline V gives CDR1 SEHNR, CDR2 FQNEAQ (reference sequence). Trimming pared 5 bases from V and 8 bases from J, leaving 15 bases between. The CDR3 coding sequence is TGTGCCAGCAGCCCATCCGAGCCCGGCGAAGCTTTCTTT. This gives the protein CASSPSEPGEAFF. The full variable domain, in which reference TRBV7-9 and TRBJ1-1 provide the parts outside the CDR3, is DTGVSQNPRHKITKRGQNVTFRCDPISEHNRLYWYRQTLGQGPEFLTYFQNEAQLEKSRLLSDRFSAERPKGSFSTLEIQRTEQGDSAMYLCASSPSEPGEAFFGQGTRLTVV.

In regard to this clonotype: This could be a read error, since a much larger clone is one nucleotide away. No conserved phenylalanine or tryptophan is present at the end of the CDR3, so a read error is the likely explanation. The chain uses TRBV6-6 and TRBJ2-1, with a weak D call TRBD1 (6 bases). Germline V gene lookup returns CDR1 MNHNY and CDR2 SVGAGI (reference sequence). There are 15 residues in the CDR3. CDR3 sequence: CASMLGRDTYSEQFS. Here the CDR3 DNA reads TGTGCCAGCATGTTAGGTCGGGACACCTACAGTGAGCAGTTCTCC.

The CDR3 sequence: CASSLTRAYENIQYF. CDR3 bases: TGTGCCAGCAGCTTAACGAGGGCATATGAAAACATTCAGTACTTC. The V gene is TRBV7-9, the J gene TRBJ2-4; TRBD2 might be the D (5 bases). The CDR3 covers 15 residues. Trimming stripped 2 bases from V and 5 bases from J, with 13 bases between. Looked up from germline, CDR1 is SEHNR and CDR2 is FQNEAQ (reference sequence).

V is TRBV11-3 and J is TRBJ2-3; TRBD2 is a possible D gene (6 bases). Germline-derived CDR1 and CDR2 are SGHNT and YENEEA. This CDR3 region has 12 residues. Trimming left V 4 bases short and J 11 bases short, with 13 bases between. CDR3 DNA sequence: TGTGCCAGCAGCTCGTGGGACTCGCGGCAGTATTTT. It specifies CASSSWDSRQYF.

This clonotype was seen more than once but under ten times. The CDR3 sequence: CAWSVSSYEQYF. The CDR3 coding sequence is TGTGCCTGGAGTGTCTCTTCCTACGAGCAGTACTTC. The V and J genes are TRBV30 and TRBJ2-7; D is unclear. CDR3 size: 12 residues. The V end was cut by 0 bases, the J end by 1 base, with 4 bases between. From germline, CDR1 is GTSNPN and CDR2 SVGIG (reference sequence).